This is a list of T cell receptor beta chains from one sample in a study of CD8+ T cells in alopecia areata. This table comes from immunoSEQ multiplex PCR, and its TCRdb copy is limited to in-frame clones, with some not included. The data contain some 150,000 clones, about three fifths of them seen just once; the ten biggest clones take up 5% to 7.5%. This specimen consisted of CD4+ T cells sorted from blood, obtained at week 0. The source of these receptors is a human donor with alopecia areata. CDR3s include the opening cysteine and the closing phenylalanine or tryptophan. Fields, in order: J gene, V gene, CDR3 protein.

J: TRBJ2-1; V: TRBV4-1; CDR3: CASSQGLARGPNEQFF
J: TRBJ2-1; V: TRBV7-9; CDR3: CASSLASGGREQFF
J: TRBJ2-7; V: TRBV30; CDR3: CAWSAGPPGEYF
J: TRBJ2-6; V: TRBV11-1; CDR3: CASSPPLTGISGANVLTF
J: TRBJ2-3; V: TRBV2; CDR3: CASSESGSGNTQYF
J: TRBJ2-1; V: TRBV29-1; CDR3: CSVETLAGYNEQFF
J: TRBJ1-1; V: TRBV5-1; CDR3: CASSLGQGGTEAFF
J: TRBJ1-2; V: TRBV29-1; CDR3: CSVETPMTGRGYGYTF
J: TRBJ2-7; V: TRBV11-1; CDR3: CASSADRVSYEQYF
J: TRBJ2-4; V: TRBV19; CDR3: CASSSAGGKNIQYF
J: TRBJ1-2; V: TRBV5-1; CDR3: CASSLGQGGGYTF
J: TRBJ1-1; V: TRBV29-1; CDR3: CSVEETGRTEAFF
J: TRBJ1-5; V: TRBV30; CDR3: CAWDVDSNQPQHF
J: TRBJ1-4; V: TRBV29-1; CDR3: CSVGVFEREKLFF
J: TRBJ2-5; V: TRBV7-2; CDR3: CASSWGQIETQYF
J: TRBJ2-3; V: TRBV5-1; CDR3: CASSPGQGSDTQYF
J: TRBJ2-1; V: TRBV5-4; CDR3: CASSFGGGASNEQFF
J: TRBJ1-4; V: TRBV29-1; CDR3: CSVSARNEKLFF
J: TRBJ2-5; V: TRBV29-1; CDR3: CSVDPSQETQYF
J: TRBJ1-1; V: TRBV29-1; CDR3: CSVGLGAQTKGAFF
J: TRBJ2-3; V: TRBV9; CDR3: CASSARTGVSDTQYF
J: TRBJ2-5; V: TRBV13; CDR3: CASSLGRQETQYF
J: TRBJ2-3; V: TRBV10-3; CDR3: CAISESGHRSTDTQYF
J: TRBJ2-7; V: TRBV29-1; CDR3: CSVTGQGLYEQYF
J: TRBJ2-3; V: TRBV30; CDR3: CAWSATDTQYF
J: TRBJ1-2; V: TRBV6-6; CDR3: CASSYTPGQGDGYTF
J: TRBJ2-5; V: TRBV5-1; CDR3: CASSLRRLETQYF
J: TRBJ1-5; V: TRBV20-1; CDR3: CSAKDGGPQHF
J: TRBJ2-7; V: TRBV7-2; CDR3: CASSPDRDDEQYF
J: TRBJ1-1; V: TRBV15; CDR3: CATSRQVNTEAFF
J: TRBJ1-4; V: TRBV30; CDR3: CAWSVLGQLEKLFF
J: TRBJ2-2; V: TRBV18; CDR3: CASSPLELSNTGELFF
J: TRBJ2-2; V: TRBV29-1; CDR3: CSVVPQGTGELFF
J: TRBJ2-3; V: TRBV7-2; CDR3: CASSFLSGGKDTQYF
J: TRBJ2-7; V: TRBV5-1; CDR3: CASSVVGTGSALRNYEQYF
J: TRBJ2-3; V: TRBV30; CDR3: CASPGQGAYTQYF
J: TRBJ2-1; V: TRBV29-1; CDR3: CSVTRLAGLHEQFF
J: TRBJ2-7; V: TRBV7-9; CDR3: CASSSPEDRIYEQYF
J: TRBJ2-3; V: TRBV5-1; CDR3: CASSLPQESTDTQYF
J: TRBJ1-5; V: TRBV7-2; CDR3: CASSFGVNQPQHF